Each of the 20 T cell receptor beta chains below was sequenced from the same sample in a study of metastatic and nonmetastatic thyroid tumors. From the PCR reads, TCRdb re-called clones with MiXCR. Of roughly 30,000 clones detected, 15% to 20% appear once; the ten largest clones hold approximately 8%. Thyroid surgery had not been preceded by any treatment in any patient. Sequences were obtained from blood. The receptor source for this set is a female donor with papillary thyroid cancer or a benign thyroid nodule (not recorded which). Some clones in this sample may be carry-over from other donors' samples.

This clone occurred once. This sequence joins TRBV5-6 and TRBJ2-7; no clear D gene. The CDR3 has 15 amino acids. Trimming removed 0 bases from V and 2 bases from J, with 12 bases in between. In germline, CDR1 is SGHDT, CDR2 YYEEEE. CDR3 loop: CASSLVERATYEQYF. CDR3 coding DNA: TGTGCCAGCAGCTTGGTGGAGCGAGCAACCTACGAGCAGTACTTC.

A note on this clone: The junction shows a germline mismatch at one end, possibly a read error. The chain is built from TRBV6-5 and TRBJ2-1; tentatively, D is TRBD2 (6 bases). The CDR3 extends over 16 amino acids. Germline V lookup: CDR1 MNHEY, CDR2 SVGAGI. The CDR3 is CASTYSDGGGNNEEFF. Written as DNA, the CDR3 is TGTGCCAGCACTTACTCTGACGGGGGTGGAAACAATGAGGAGTTCTTC.

This chain joins TRBV27 and TRBJ2-7, with TRBD2 matching over 8 bases. This CDR3 region has 14 residues. Germline V lookup: CDR1 MNHEY, CDR2 SMNVEV (reference sequence). Germline trimming cut 6 bases from V and 5 bases from J; bases unmatched to any gene: 9. The CDR3 region has the DNA TGTGCCAGCAGCCCTAGACGGGGGGGCGACGAGCAGTACTTC. Amino acid sequence: CASSPRRGGDEQYF.

The genes are TRBV10-3 and TRBJ2-1; perhaps TRBD1 as D (6 bases). The V end was cut by 0 bases, the J end by 1 base, with 10 bases between. CDR3 length: 16 residues. Germline loops: CDR1 ENHRY, CDR2 SYGVKD. The CDR3 loop reads CAISESPQGSYNEQFF. The CDR3 DNA sequence: TGTGCCATCAGTGAGTCCCCCCAGGGGTCCTACAATGAGCAGTTCTTC.

This clone was counted at least ten times. The chain is built from TRBV2 and TRBJ2-1, with TRBD2 identical over 10 bases. This CDR3 has 14 amino acids. The ends lost 3 bases at V and 14 bases at J; junction bases unmatched: 10. Germline V gene lookup returns CDR1 SNHLY and CDR2 FYNNEI. The CDR3 DNA sequence: TGTGCCAGCAGTGATATAGCGGGAGGTCGGGGGAAGTTCTTC. Translation: CASSDIAGGRGKFF.

There are a few counts of this clone. DNA for the CDR3: TGTGCCAGCACCCCAGGGGCCGTGAACACTGAAGCTTTCTTT. It is translated as CASTPGAVNTEAFF. V is TRBV12-3 or TRBV12-4 and J is TRBJ1-1; D perhaps matches TRBD1 (6 bases). This CDR3 has 14 residues. Trimming removed 7 bases from V and 0 bases from J, with 12 bases in between.

This clone turned up a few times. This sequence joins TRBV6-2 or TRBV6-3 and TRBJ2-7, with 10 bases matching TRBD2. The ends lost 11 bases at V and 2 bases at J; junction bases unmatched: 6. The V gene's germline CDR1 is MNHEY and CDR2 SVGEGT. The CDR3 extends over 13 amino acids. Here the CDR3 reads CAAGTSEAYEQYF. The DNA for the CDR3 is TGTGCCGCCGGGACTAGCGAAGCCTACGAGCAGTACTTC.

Within the sample, this clone is medium-sized. The chain uses TRBV28 and TRBJ2-5, with 9 bases fitting TRBD1. The germline V gene has CDR1 MDHEN and CDR2 SYDVKM. This CDR3 comprises 13 residues. The trim removed 10 bases at V and 2 bases at J, leaving 5 bases unmatched. For the CDR3, the DNA is TGTGCCACCGCCGGGACAGGGCAAGAGACCCAGTACTTC. Amino acids: CATAGTGQETQYF.

This clone was picked up a small number of times. This chain uses TRBV28 with TRBJ2-1; D may be TRBD1 or TRBD2 (5 bases each). This CDR3 has 15 residues. Germline lookup yields CDR1 MDHEN and CDR2 SYDVKM. Trimming took 3 bases from V and 2 from J, leaving 11 bases between them. CDR3 bases: TGTGCCAGCAGTTTCCCCGGGACCGCCTACAATGAGCAGTTCTTC. This codes for CASSFPGTAYNEQFF.

The V call is TRBV6-4, the J call TRBJ2-2; D is unresolved. V lost 6 bases and J lost 3, with 11 bases in between. The CDR3 contains 14 residues. CDR1 and CDR2 (germline): MRHNA, SNTAGT. The CDR3 DNA sequence: TGTGCCAGCAGCGCCGGACCTGACACCGGGGAGCTGTTTTTT. It encodes CASSAGPDTGELFF.

The rearrangement joins TRBV6-2 or TRBV6-3 to TRBJ1-6; no clear D. The CDR3 consists of 12 residues. In germline, CDR1 is MNHEY, CDR2 SVGEGT. The V end lost 6 bases, the J end lost 11 bases, and 11 bases lay between the germline ends. CDR3: CASRPSVPPLHF. CDR3 nucleotide sequence: TGTGCCAGCAGACCATCCGTCCCACCCCTCCACTTT.

There are many counts of this clone. The rearrangement links TRBV24-1 to TRBJ2-5, with D maybe TRBD1 (6 bases). V was trimmed by 4 bases and J by 3 bases, leaving 20 bases between them. The germline gives CDR1 KGHDR, CDR2 SFDVKD. CDR3 length: 17 amino acids. In DNA, the CDR3 is TGTGCCACCAGTGAGGTCTCTTGGGGCAGGGGAAAAGAGACCCAGTACTTC. Translation: CATSEVSWGRGKETQYF.

This clone showed up many times. The chain carries TRBV30 and TRBJ2-1; D gene unclear. From germline, CDR1 is GTSNPN and CDR2 SVGIG (reference sequence). There are 13 residues in the CDR3. V lost 0 bases, J lost 7 bases, and 10 bases lay in between. The CDR3 loop is CAWSVMMWNEQFF. The CDR3 DNA follows: TGTGCCTGGAGTGTGATGATGTGGAATGAGCAGTTCTTC.

The chain combines TRBV28 with TRBJ2-1, with 7 bases fitting TRBD2. Germline V gene lookup returns CDR1 MDHEN and CDR2 SYDVKM. CDR3 size: 15 residues. V was clipped by 6 bases and J by 1 base; unmatched bases: 6. The CDR3 nucleotides read TGTGCCAGCAGCAAAGCGGGACGGTCCTACAATGAGCAGTTCTTC. It yields the protein CASSKAGRSYNEQFF.

This clone showed up just a few times. V and J are TRBV6-1 and TRBJ2-1, with 7 bases fitting TRBD2. Germline loops: CDR1 MNHNS, CDR2 SASEGT. This CDR3 spans 14 amino acids. J was trimmed by 5 bases and V by 6 bases; bases with no gene match: 7. This CDR3 is CASSFLGRDNEQFF. In DNA, the CDR3 is TGTGCCAGCAGCTTCCTGGGGAGGGACAATGAGCAGTTCTTC.

Comments on this clone: Relative to the germline gene, one junction end is altered; a read error may explain this. The chain links TRBV11-2 to TRBJ2-5, with a possible D match to TRBD1 (6 bases). This CDR3 region has 15 residues. The germline gives CDR1 SGHAT, CDR2 FQNNGV. This CDR3 reads CAISPAWGRWETQYF. DNA for the CDR3: TGTGCCATCAGCCCAGCGTGGGGGCGTTGGGAGACCCAGTACTTC.

This clone occurred many times. The CDR3 protein is CASSLTSGSNEQFF. The CDR3 DNA follows: TGTGCCAGCAGTTTAACTAGCGGGAGCAATGAGCAGTTCTTC. This sequence joins TRBV28 and TRBJ2-1, with 11 nucleotides matching TRBD2. CDR3 length equals 14 residues. The germline gives CDR1 MDHEN, CDR2 SYDVKM. V was clipped by 2 bases and J by 6 bases; unmatched bases: 0.

This chain links TRBV12-3 or TRBV12-4 with TRBJ2-2, with no clear D. The CDR3 spans 15 residues. V was cut by 5 bases and J by 1 base, with 11 bases left in between. CDR3 region: CASSGIGENTGELFF. Written as DNA, the CDR3 is TGTGCCAGCAGTGGGATCGGAGAGAACACCGGGGAGCTGTTTTTT.

This clone was observed many times. This sequence joins TRBV6-4 and TRBJ2-1, with D possibly being TRBD1 or TRBD2 (6 bases each). The CDR3 extends over 16 amino acids. Germline V gene data show CDR1 as MRHNA and CDR2 as SNTAGT. V was pared by 6 bases and J by 6 bases, with 21 bases between. The CDR3 region is CASSPEGGGTGNEQFF. In nucleotides, the CDR3 is TGTGCCAGCAGCCCCGAGGGGGGCGGGACGGGCAATGAGCAGTTCTTC.

This clone was found many times. The chain is built from TRBV28 and TRBJ2-7; the match to TRBD2 covers 7 bases. The CDR3 sequence is 17 residues long. Germline CDR1 is MDHEN and CDR2 is SYDVKM. After removal of 6 bases from V and 0 bases from J, the junction contained 14 bases not matched to a gene. The CDR3 loop is CASSSLGGVKSSYEQYF. The CDR3 DNA reads TGTGCCAGCAGCTCTCTGGGGGGGGTGAAGAGCTCCTACGAGCAGTACTTC.